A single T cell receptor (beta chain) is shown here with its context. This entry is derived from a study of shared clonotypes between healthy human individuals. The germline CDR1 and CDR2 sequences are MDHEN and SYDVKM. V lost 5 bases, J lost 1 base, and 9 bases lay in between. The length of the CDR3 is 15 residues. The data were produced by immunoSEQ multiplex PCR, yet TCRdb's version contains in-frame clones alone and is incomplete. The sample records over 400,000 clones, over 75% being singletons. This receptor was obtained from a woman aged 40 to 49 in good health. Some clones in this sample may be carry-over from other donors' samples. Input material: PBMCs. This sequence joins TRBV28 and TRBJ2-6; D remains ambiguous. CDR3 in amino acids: CASSQVLSGANVLTF. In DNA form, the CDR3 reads TGTGCCAGCAGTCAGGTTTTGTCTGGGGCCAACGTCCTGACTTTC.